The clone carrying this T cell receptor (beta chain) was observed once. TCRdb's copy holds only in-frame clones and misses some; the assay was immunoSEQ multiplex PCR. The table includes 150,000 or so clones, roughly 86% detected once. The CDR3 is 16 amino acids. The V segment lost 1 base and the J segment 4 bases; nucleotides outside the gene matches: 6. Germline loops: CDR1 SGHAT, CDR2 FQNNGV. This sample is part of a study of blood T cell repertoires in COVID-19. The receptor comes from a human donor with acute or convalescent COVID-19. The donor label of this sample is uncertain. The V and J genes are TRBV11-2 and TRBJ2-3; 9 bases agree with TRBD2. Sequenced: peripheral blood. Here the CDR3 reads CASSLVPGLAADTQYF. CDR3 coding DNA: TGTGCCAGCAGCTTAGTGCCGGGACTAGCAGCAGATACGCAGTATTTT.